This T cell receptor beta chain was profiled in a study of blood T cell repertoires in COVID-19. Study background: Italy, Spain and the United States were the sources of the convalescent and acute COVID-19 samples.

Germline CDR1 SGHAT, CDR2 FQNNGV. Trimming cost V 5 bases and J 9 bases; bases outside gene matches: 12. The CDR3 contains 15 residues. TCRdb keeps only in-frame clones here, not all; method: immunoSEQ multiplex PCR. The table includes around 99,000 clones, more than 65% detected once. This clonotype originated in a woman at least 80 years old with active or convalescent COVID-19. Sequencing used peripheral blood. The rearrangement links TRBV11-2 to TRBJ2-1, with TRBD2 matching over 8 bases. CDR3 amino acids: CASSQRTSGGGEQFF. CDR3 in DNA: TGTGCCAGCAGCCAGCGGACCTCGGGGGGGGGTGAGCAGTTCTTC.